These 10 T cell receptor beta chains were sequenced from one sample in a study of cytomegalovirus exposure and HLA in healthy donors. The primer mix had 60 Vbeta and 13 Jbeta primers. Generated by immunoSEQ multiplex PCR, the TCRdb table keeps only in-frame clones and is missing some. Of approximately 200,000 clones listed, 85% are singletons. Sequenced input: PBMCs. The receptors shown here come from a human donor in good health.

The chain links TRBV30 to TRBJ2-7; a weak D match, TRBD2 (5 bases). Trimming took 3 bases from V and 6 from J, leaving 12 bases between them. This CDR3 contains 12 residues. Germline V gene sequence: CDR1 GTSNPN, CDR2 SVGIG (reference sequence). The CDR3 spells CAWSATSREQYF. The CDR3 nucleotides read TGTGCCTGGAGCGCCACTAGTCGCGAGCAGTACTTC.

The chain is built from TRBV7-3 and TRBJ2-3; D remains unclear. This CDR3 has 15 residues. Germline V lookup: CDR1 SGHTA, CDR2 FQGTGA. The V and J ends lost 6 bases and 3 bases respectively, with 16 bases between them. The CDR3 here is CASSPQGVFTDTQYF. The CDR3 bases are TGTGCCAGCAGTCCCCAAGGAGTCTTTACAGATACGCAGTATTTT.

This clone was picked up one time. The V call is TRBV7-2, the J call TRBJ1-5, with 10 bases that match TRBD1. J lost 3 bases, V lost 6 bases, and 5 bases had no gene match. Per germline, CDR1 SGHTA and CDR2 FQGNSA. The length of the CDR3 is 15 residues. The CDR3 nucleotides are TGTGCCAGCAGACGGGACAGGGGATTCAATCAGCCCCAGCATTTT. Its translation is CASRRDRGFNQPQHF.

The chain employs TRBV12-5 and TRBJ1-5, with D maybe TRBD1 (6 bases). The CDR3 totals 20 residues. The ends were cut back, 3 bases at V and 0 bases at J, with 24 bases in the middle. Germline V CDR1 and CDR2: LGHNT, FRNRAP. CDR3 in DNA: TGTGCTAGTGGTTTCGTTCCCTGGGGGGGGCAGGGGTATAGCAATCAGCCCCAGCATTTT. It specifies CASGFVPWGGQGYSNQPQHF.

This chain connects TRBV30 to TRBJ2-3; 13 bases line up with TRBD2. Germline lookup yields CDR1 GTSNPN and CDR2 SVGIG (reference sequence). Trimming at V came to 5 bases and at J to 4 bases, leaving 9 bases not matched to a gene. This CDR3 has 16 residues. In DNA form, the CDR3 reads TGTGCCTGGGATAAAGGACTAGCGGGAGAGGCAGATACGCAGTATTTT. Translation: CAWDKGLAGEADTQYF.

The genes are TRBV27 and TRBJ1-1; 9 bases are a match to TRBD1. With 4 bases clipped from V and 4 bases from J, the junction kept 7 bases outside the gene matches. This CDR3 has 15 residues. From germline, CDR1 is MNHEY and CDR2 SMNVEV (reference sequence). For the CDR3, the DNA is TGTGCCAGCAGTTCGGGGGCGACAGGGGGCACTGAAGCTTTCTTT. It yields the protein CASSSGATGGTEAFF.

This clone has just a few counts. J is TRBJ2-3 and V is TRBV5-8; 7 positions agree with TRBD2. V was clipped by 3 bases and J by 4 bases; unmatched bases: 14. Per germline, CDR1 SGHTS and CDR2 YDEGEE. This CDR3 region has 17 residues. The CDR3 here is CASSSPGVAGVADTQYF. The CDR3 DNA is TGTGCCAGCAGCTCCCCGGGGGTGGCGGGAGTGGCAGATACGCAGTATTTT.

The chain joins TRBV27 to TRBJ1-1; a weak D match, TRBD1 (5 bases). Trimming pared 5 bases from V and 1 base from J, leaving 14 bases between. CDR1 MNHEY and CDR2 SMNVEV come from the germline V gene (reference sequence). This CDR3 contains 15 residues. The DNA for the CDR3 is TGTGCCAGCAGTATCGACAGAGTTTCGAACACTGAAGCTTTCTTT. Translation: CASSIDRVSNTEAFF.

The chain employs TRBV7-6 and TRBJ2-1; possibly TRBD2 for D (5 bases). From germline, CDR1 is SGHVS and CDR2 FNYEAQ. The V and J ends lost 5 bases and 4 bases respectively, with 15 bases between them. The CDR3 loop spans 15 amino acids. The CDR3 DNA is TGTGCCAGCAGCCTTTCCAGCGGTGCTTACAATGAGCAGTTCTTC. Amino acids: CASSLSSGAYNEQFF.

This chain uses TRBV5-1 with TRBJ2-7; 7 nucleotides agree with TRBD1. The CDR3 length is 18 residues. Germline-derived CDR1 and CDR2 are SGHRS and YFSETQ. The V gene end was trimmed by 0 bases and the J gene end by 0 bases; junction bases not matched to a gene: 12. Written as DNA, the CDR3 is TGCGCCAGCAGCTTGGGGGGGACAGTTGATTTTAGCTCCTACGAGCAGTACTTC. Protein sequence: CASSLGGTVDFSSYEQYF.